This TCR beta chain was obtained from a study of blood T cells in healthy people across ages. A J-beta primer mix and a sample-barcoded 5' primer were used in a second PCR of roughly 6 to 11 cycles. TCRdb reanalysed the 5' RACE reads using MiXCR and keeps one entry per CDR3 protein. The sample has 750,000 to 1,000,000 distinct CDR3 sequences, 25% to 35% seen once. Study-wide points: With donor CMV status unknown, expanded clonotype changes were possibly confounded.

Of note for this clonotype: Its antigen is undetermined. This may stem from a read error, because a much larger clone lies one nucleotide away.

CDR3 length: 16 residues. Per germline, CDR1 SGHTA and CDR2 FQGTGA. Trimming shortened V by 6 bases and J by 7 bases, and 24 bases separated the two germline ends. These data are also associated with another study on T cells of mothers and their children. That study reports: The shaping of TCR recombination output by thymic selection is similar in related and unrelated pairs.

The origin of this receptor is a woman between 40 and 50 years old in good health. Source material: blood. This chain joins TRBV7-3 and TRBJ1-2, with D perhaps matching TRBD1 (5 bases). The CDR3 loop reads CASRKDIGQGFGGYTF. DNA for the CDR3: TGTGCCAGCAGGAAGGATATCGGCCAGGGATTTGGTGGCTACACCTTC.